The rows below give T cell receptor beta chains drawn from one sample of a study of T cells after yellow fever vaccination. One entry per CDR3 protein, called by TCRdb with MiXCR from the 5' RACE reads. The sample gives a few hundred thousand distinct CDR3 sequences, around 17% of which show up once; about 18% is in the top ten. Sequencing used PBMCs, obtained 5 days after the first yellow fever vaccination. These receptors all stem from a man younger than 35 who received the YFV17D yellow fever vaccine. Each CDR3 is given with its conserved first and last residue. A D gene is named only where the DNA matches it firmly. Some rows mark clone size as missing; the rest say once, few, many or name a class of expanded clone.

j_gene	v_gene	abundance	d_gene	CDR3nt	CDR3aa
TRBJ2-3	TRBV7-9	-	-	TGTGCCAGCAGCTTAGCGCTTAGTGACACAGATACGCAGTATTTT	CASSLALSDTDTQYF
TRBJ1-4	TRBV4-3	-	-	TGCGCCAGCAGCCAAGTGGCTAATGAAAAACTGTTTTTT	CASSQVANEKLFF
TRBJ1-2	TRBV7-2	many	TRBD1	TGTGCCAGCGGGACAGTAGCTAACTATGGCTACACCTTC	CASGTVANYGYTF
TRBJ1-1	TRBV29-1	-	-	TGCAGCGTTGAAACCTCCGAGGAGGGGAGAGCTTTCTTT	CSVETSEEGRAFF
TRBJ1-4	TRBV6-6	-	TRBD1	TGTGCCACTTCGACAGGGGTCTACGCAAAACTGTTTTTT	CATSTGVYAKLFF
TRBJ2-7	TRBV18	-	-	TGTGCCAGCTCACCGTCGACCGGGGCGGACGAGCAGTACTTC	CASSPSTGADEQYF
TRBJ1-1	TRBV3-1	few	-	TGTGCCAGCAGCCAAAACTTCCCCCGAGGGGTTGCTTTCTTT	CASSQNFPRGVAFF
TRBJ1-2	TRBV7-9	-	-	TGTGCCAGCAGCCCCTTCGGGCGGAATTCCTCGGGCTACACCTTC	CASSPFGRNSSGYTF
TRBJ2-5	TRBV4-3	few	-	TGCGCCAGCAGCCAAGATCGTAGGGAAGCAGAGACCCAGTACTTC	CASSQDRREAETQYF
TRBJ2-6	TRBV5-1	-	-	TGCGCCAGCAGCTTGCTTTATGGGGCCAACGTCCTGACTTTC	CASSLLYGANVLTF
TRBJ1-5	TRBV5-5	few	TRBD1	TGTGCCAGCAGCCAAGGGGGCGCGATGTCCCAGCATTTT	CASSQGGAMSQHF
TRBJ2-5	TRBV19	-	TRBD2	TGTGCCAGTGCCTCGCGGGGGATGGGGGAGACCCAGTACTTC	CASASRGMGETQYF
TRBJ1-1	TRBV20-1	-	-	TGCAGTGCTAGAACTCAGGGGAGTGAAGCTTTCTTT	CSARTQGSEAFF
TRBJ1-5	TRBV4-2	-	-	TGTGCCAGCAGCCCGGTCTTCATACGGGACATTAGCAATCAGCCCCAGCATTTT	CASSPVFIRDISNQPQHF
TRBJ1-3	TRBV20-1	-	-	TGCAGTGCTAGAGCATCCAGGGGAACTGGAAACACCATATATTTT	CSARASRGTGNTIYF
TRBJ2-3	TRBV20-1	once	-	TGCAGTGCTAGGGGGTTGAGGGGCAGTACGCAGTATTTT	CSARGLRGSTQYF
TRBJ2-2	TRBV12-3/TRBV12-4	-	-	TGTGCCAGCACCCAACCCGAGGGCTCAGGGGAGGGCGGGGAGCTGTTTTTT	CASTQPEGSGEGGELFF
TRBJ2-5	TRBV29-1	few	TRBD1	TGCAGCTACCTCGGGGACAGGGGGGGAGGAGAGACCCAGTACTTC	CSYLGDRGGGETQYF
TRBJ2-3	TRBV12-5	-	-	TGTGCTAGTGGTTTGGTACGAGTCGGAGGGGCGAGCACAGATACGCAGTATTTT	CASGLVRVGGASTDTQYF
TRBJ2-5	TRBV2	-	TRBD2	TGTGCCAGCAGTGGGCCGCCTAGCGGGAGGTGGAAGTACTTC	CASSGPPSGRWKYF
TRBJ2-5	TRBV6-5	few	TRBD2	TGTGCCAGCACTAGCGGGGGAGAGACCCAGTACTTC	CASTSGGETQYF
TRBJ1-6	TRBV9	-	-	TGTGCCAGCAGCCCCCGGGACACCACCCGTTTGAATTCACCCCTCCACTTT	CASSPRDTTRLNSPLHF
TRBJ2-2	TRBV7-2	-	TRBD2	TGTGCCAGCAGCCCTACCACGGGGGGGGGCGGGGAGCTGTTTTTT	CASSPTTGGGGELFF
TRBJ1-5	TRBV4-1	-	-	TGCGCCAGCAGCCACCAGGGTGCGGGCAATCAGCCCCAGCATTTT	CASSHQGAGNQPQHF
TRBJ2-1	TRBV4-3	-	TRBD2	TGCGCCAGCAGCTCCCTAGCGGGGGGGACCTATGAGCAGTTCTTC	CASSSLAGGTYEQFF
TRBJ1-4	TRBV7-9	few	TRBD1	TGTGCCAGCAGCCGGGGACAGGGGCGGGCTAATGAAAAACTGTTTTTT	CASSRGQGRANEKLFF
TRBJ2-1	TRBV5-4	few	-	TGTGCCAGCAGCTTGGTGGCGTCGGCCAATGAGCAGTTCTTC	CASSLVASANEQFF
TRBJ2-2	TRBV6-2/TRBV6-3	few	-	TGTGCCAGCAGTTCATTCGGGGGGCACGACACCGGGGAGCTGTTTTTT	CASSSFGGHDTGELFF
TRBJ1-2	TRBV12-3/TRBV12-4	few	-	TGTGCCAGCAGTTTACGCAGGCAGTCCTATGGCTACACCTTC	CASSLRRQSYGYTF
TRBJ2-3	TRBV7-2	-	TRBD2	TGTGCCAGCAGCCCTACTAGCGGGGGGTGGGCAGATACGCAGTATTTT	CASSPTSGGWADTQYF
TRBJ1-6	TRBV7-8	-	-	TGTGCCAGCAGCTTAGCCACAGGGAATTCACCCCTCCACTTT	CASSLATGNSPLHF
TRBJ2-1	TRBV7-8	-	-	TGTGCCAGCAGCTCCAAGGGGGGCCCAGGGAATGAGCAGTTCTTC	CASSSKGGPGNEQFF
TRBJ2-1	TRBV4-2	few	-	TGTGCCAGCAGCCCGACTGGCCTGGGGAATGAGCAGTTCTTC	CASSPTGLGNEQFF
TRBJ2-1	TRBV3-1	few	-	TGTGCCAGCAGCCAGGCAGAGACTAAACGGTTCTTC	CASSQAETKRFF
TRBJ2-2	TRBV2	-	-	TGTGCCAGCAGCGCGCAATTCCCCGGGGAGCTGTTTTTT	CASSAQFPGELFF
TRBJ2-2	TRBV6-2/TRBV6-3	-	-	TGTGCCAGCAGTTATTGGTCCACCGGGGAGCTGTTTTTT	CASSYWSTGELFF
TRBJ2-7	TRBV12-3/TRBV12-4	many	-	TGTGCCAGCAGTTCTCCCCGGGCCGCATTCCCCTACGAGCAGTACTTC	CASSSPRAAFPYEQYF
TRBJ1-2	TRBV14	few	TRBD1	TGTGCCAGCAGCCAGTCAACAGGGGTACTTGGCTACACCTTC	CASSQSTGVLGYTF
TRBJ2-1	TRBV7-9	-	TRBD2	TGTGCCAGCAGCTTAAGGACTAGCGGAGTTGAGCAGTTCTTC	CASSLRTSGVEQFF
TRBJ1-1	TRBV20-1	few	-	TGCAGTGCTTTCTTGCCGAACACTGAAGCTTTCTTT	CSAFLPNTEAFF
TRBJ1-1	TRBV14	-	-	TGTGCCAGCAGCTACGGTCCAGCTAACACTGAAGCTTTCTTT	CASSYGPANTEAFF
TRBJ2-1	TRBV6-4	-	-	TGTGCCAGCCGCACGGGTGTGTTAAATGAGCAGTTCTTC	CASRTGVLNEQFF
TRBJ2-5	TRBV24-1	-	TRBD1	TGTGCCACCAGTGACGCGCAACAGGGGGCGCGAGAGACCGATTACTTC	CATSDAQQGARETDYF
TRBJ2-3	TRBV5-1	-	TRBD2	TGCGCCAGCAGGCCTCTAGCGGATAAGACAGATACGCAGTATTTT	CASRPLADKTDTQYF
TRBJ2-3	TRBV7-9	few	-	TGTGCCAGCAACGGTGGATCCTCGCCGGATACGCAGTATTTT	CASNGGSSPDTQYF
TRBJ1-5	TRBV7-2	few	TRBD1	TGTGCCAGCAGCTTAGTCGGGACAGGGGGTCAGCCCCAGCATTTT	CASSLVGTGGQPQHF
TRBJ1-6	TRBV2	few	-	TGTGCCAGCAGTGAACAGGGTTTCCATAATTCACCCCTCCACTTT	CASSEQGFHNSPLHF
TRBJ2-3	TRBV5-4	-	-	TGTGCCAGCAGCTTGGCCTATGGAGATACGCAGTATTTT	CASSLAYGDTQYF
TRBJ1-1	TRBV11-2	few	-	TGTGCCAGCAGCTTAGATCATTGGGGGACTGAAGCTTTCTTT	CASSLDHWGTEAFF
TRBJ2-3	TRBV6-2/TRBV6-3	few	-	TGTGCCAGCACTCATGGGGATACGCAGTATTTT	CASTHGDTQYF
TRBJ2-3	TRBV5-5	-	-	TGTGCCAGTGGGGGGGCGAGTAGTGGAGATACGCAGTATTTT	CASGGASSGDTQYF
TRBJ1-5	TRBV19	-	TRBD1	TGTGCCAGTAGTACCCAACAGGGGGCGTATGGACAGCCCCAGCATTTT	CASSTQQGAYGQPQHF
TRBJ2-7	TRBV6-5	-	TRBD1	TGTGCCAGCAGTTATGGGACAGGGGGCTCCTACGAGCAGTACTTC	CASSYGTGGSYEQYF
TRBJ2-3	TRBV20-1	few	-	TGCAGTGCTAGAGATATGTCGCACCAACCAGATACGCAGTATTTT	CSARDMSHQPDTQYF
TRBJ2-3	TRBV6-2/TRBV6-3	few	TRBD2	TGTGCCAGCAGCGAGCGGGGTCCAGATACGCAGTATTTT	CASSERGPDTQYF